This entry lists 9 T cell receptor beta chains sequenced from one sample in a study of blood T cell repertoires in COVID-19. TCRdb's table, derived via immunoSEQ multiplex PCR, lists solely in-frame clones and lacks some. The repertoire includes over 75,000 clones, 70% to 80% of them detected once, and 16% sits in the top ten. Material for sequencing was peripheral blood. The receptor source for this set is a human donor in a cohort sampled during active COVID-19.

The chain has TRBV9 and TRBJ1-1; 8 bases agree with TRBD1. CDR3 length equals 15 residues. CDR1 SGDLS and CDR2 YYNGEE come from the germline V gene. The V gene end was trimmed by 2 bases and the J gene end by 1 base; junction bases not matched to a gene: 4. Here the CDR3 DNA reads TGTGCCAGCAGCGTTGAGGGGACAGGGAACACTGAAGCTTTCTTT. It translates to CASSVEGTGNTEAFF.

As regards this clone: A junction boundary mismatches the germline segment, possibly from a read error. The V gene is TRBV28, the J gene TRBJ1-4; perhaps TRBD1 as D (6 bases). Germline V gives CDR1 MDHEN, CDR2 SYDVKM. The CDR3 runs 15 residues. In DNA form, the CDR3 reads TGTGCCAGCAGTTCAACCGGGACAATAGGGAAAAAGCTGTTTTTT. Residues: CASSSTGTIGKKLFF.

Comment on this clone: Within the sample, other DNA sequences also encode this same CDR3. The V gene is TRBV5-5, the J gene TRBJ1-2; a possible D gene is TRBD1 (5 bases). The V and J ends lost 5 bases and 2 bases respectively, with 10 bases between them. Germline CDR1 is SGHKS and CDR2 is YYEKEE (reference sequence). The CDR3 consists of 13 residues. The CDR3 nucleotides are TGTGCCAGCAGTCCAGGGTCAAACTATGGCTACACCTTC. Its translation: CASSPGSNYGYTF.

Turning to this clone: Distinct nucleotide sequences in the sample also encode this CDR3. The J gene is TRBJ1-5, the V gene TRBV28, with no clear D. The CDR3 has 15 residues. V shed 5 bases and J shed 2 bases, with 13 bases lying between them. CDR1 and CDR2 from the germline V gene are MDHEN and SYDVKM. CDR3 residues: CASSPMGGGNQPQHF. CDR3 sequence (DNA): TGTGCCAGCAGTCCCATGGGCGGGGGCAATCAGCCCCAGCATTTT.

V gene TRBV28 combines with J gene TRBJ1-2, with D perhaps TRBD1 (6 bases). Germline loops: CDR1 MDHEN, CDR2 SYDVKM. V lost 5 bases to trimming and J lost 2 bases, with 15 bases between them. The CDR3 length is 15 residues. In DNA, the CDR3 is TGTGCCAGCAGTAATACAGGGTTAGGAAACTATGGCTACACCTTC. Its protein product is CASSNTGLGNYGYTF.

The rearrangement joins TRBV2 to TRBJ2-6; TRBD2 might be the D (5 bases). The germline V and J ends were trimmed by 6 bases and 2 bases, with 11 bases remaining between them. This CDR3 comprises 15 residues. The V gene's germline CDR1 is SNHLY and CDR2 FYNNEI. Here the CDR3 reads CASRGGWAGANVLTF. CDR3 nucleotide sequence: TGTGCCAGCAGAGGAGGCTGGGCTGGGGCCAACGTCCTGACTTTC.

J is TRBJ2-7 and V is TRBV6-5, with 9 bases that match TRBD2. The junction had 5 bases not matched to a gene; V was cut back by 6 bases and J by 2 bases. Germline CDR1 reads MNHEY; CDR2 reads SVGAGI. CDR3 length: 14 residues. In DNA, the CDR3 is TGTGCCAGCAGGAAGACTAGCGGTGCCTACGAGCAGTACTTC. It translates to CASRKTSGAYEQYF.

The chain recombines TRBV18 with TRBJ2-7, with D unclear. This CDR3 comprises 14 residues. With 2 bases removed from V and 3 bases from J, the gap between germline ends came to 11 bases. Germline CDR1 reads KGHSH; CDR2 reads LQKENI. The CDR3 loop reads CASSPRVRDYEQYF. CDR3 nucleotides: TGTGCCAGCTCACCAAGAGTGCGTGACTACGAGCAGTACTTC.

This clone has a single count. The chain recombines TRBV5-1 with TRBJ2-3; 7 nucleotides line up with TRBD2. This CDR3 comprises 15 residues. The germline gives CDR1 SGHRS, CDR2 YFSETQ. Trimming took 4 bases from V and 5 from J; bases not matched to a gene: 10. The chain's CDR3 is CASSLLSGALDTQYF. CDR3 bases: TGCGCCAGCAGCCTCCTGAGCGGGGCTCTAGATACGCAGTATTTT.